The 23 T cell receptor beta chains reported below all come from one sample, sequenced in a study of T-cell reconstitution after alpha-beta-depleted transplantation in children (dated by TCRdb to about 2016). Library preparation was by PCR. Sequenced on an Illumina HiSeq 2500. Molecular barcoding was employed in the preparation of TCR libraries, with unique molecular identifiers being used to normalize TCRbeta repertoire quantification. Through fastp at Q25 and MiXCR, TCRdb rebuilt clones from the public reads, retaining in-frame beta chains. Rows are combined by CDR3 protein, so each entry shows the most common genes and DNA. The sample table holds hundreds of thousands of distinct CDR3 sequences, of which approximately 12% were seen once. The biggest ten clones account for roughly 2.3% of the sample. The intended sense of this specimen's treatment or condition label: allogeneic hematopoietic cell transplantation with graft depleted of TCRalphabeta T cells and CD19 B cells.

The material was PBMCs, mostly from graft donor cells, obtained 360 days after TCRalphabeta/CD19-depleted stem cell transplant. These receptors came from a male patient under 18 who had a stem cell transplant for acute myeloid leukemia, so the T cells may come from the graft donor.

This clonotype was observed a few times. The chain joins TRBV25-1 to TRBJ2-3, with 8 bases lining up with TRBD1. The ends lost 7 bases at V and 0 bases at J; junction bases unmatched: 6. The germline CDR1 and CDR2 sequences are MGHDK and SYGVNS. This CDR3 comprises 15 residues. CDR3 nucleotides: TGTGCCAGCACCCTGGGACAGGCGAGCACAGATACGCAGTATTTT. This gives the protein CASTLGQASTDTQYF.

This clonotype was detected only a few times. This chain uses TRBV7-3 with TRBJ1-1; D is possibly TRBD1 (6 bases). Trimming cost V 5 bases and J 5 bases, with 12 bases left between them. CDR1 SGHTA and CDR2 FQGTGA come from the germline V gene. This CDR3 spans 13 amino acids. CDR3 sequence (DNA): TGTGCCAGCAGCCCACAGGGTCTTACTGAAGCTTTCTTT. Its protein is CASSPQGLTEAFF.

Here the CDR3 reads CASSYGTGRDITDTQYF. CDR3 nucleotides: TGTGCCAGCAGTTACGGGACAGGGAGAGACATCACAGATACGCAGTATTTT. The chain links TRBV6-5 to TRBJ2-3; 9 nucleotides line up with TRBD1. The V gene's germline CDR1 is MNHEY and CDR2 SVGAGI. CDR3 size: 17 residues. Trimming cost V 2 bases and J 2 bases; bases outside gene matches: 8.

A few counts support this clonotype. The chain employs TRBV30 and TRBJ1-1; possibly TRBD1 for D (5 bases). Germline V lookup: CDR1 GTSNPN, CDR2 SVGIG (reference sequence). The CDR3 consists of 16 residues. V was pared by 1 base and J by 0 bases, with 15 bases between. The CDR3 loop reads CAWSGARGRLNTEAFF. The CDR3 bases are TGTGCCTGGAGTGGCGCCCGGGGACGCTTGAACACTGAAGCTTTCTTT.

The chain is built from TRBV5-1 and TRBJ1-1, with TRBD1 matching 9 bases. V shed 2 bases, J shed 8 bases, and the junction held 22 bases outside the gene matches. In germline, CDR1 is SGHRS, CDR2 YFSETQ. This CDR3 is 19 amino acids long. The CDR3 nucleotides read TGCGCCAGCAGCTTTCGGACAGGGGTAGGGGTAGGGGTGGGGTCCGAAGCTTTCTTT. Its translation is CASSFRTGVGVGVGSEAFF.

This clonotype has only a few counts. The genes are TRBV6-1 and TRBJ2-5; possibly TRBD1 or TRBD2 for D (5 bases each). Trimming removed 3 bases from V and 5 bases from J, with 25 bases in between. The CDR3 has 18 residues. The germline V gene has CDR1 MNHNS and CDR2 SASEGT. This chain's CDR3 is CASSDPNWGNGAMETQYF. The CDR3 coding sequence is TGTGCCAGCAGTGACCCCAACTGGGGGAACGGGGCAATGGAGACCCAGTACTTC.

V and J are TRBV20-1 and TRBJ2-1; D may be TRBD2 (6 bases). CDR3 length: 13 amino acids. Germline values: CDR1 DFQATT, CDR2 SNEGSKA (reference sequence). Trimming shortened V by 7 bases and J by 4 bases, and 14 bases separated the two germline ends. For the CDR3, the DNA is TGCAGTGTCGGGGGAATCGTGTACAATGAGCAGTTCTTC. Translated: CSVGGIVYNEQFF.

J is TRBJ2-1 and V is TRBV20-1; 14 nucleotides align to TRBD2. With 0 bases clipped from V and 7 bases from J, the junction kept 11 bases outside the gene matches. Germline CDR1 DFQATT, CDR2 SNEGSKA (reference sequence). This CDR3 is 18 amino acids long. CDR3 amino acids: CSARDPSWTSGRRNEQFF. Here the CDR3 DNA reads TGCAGTGCTAGAGATCCCTCCTGGACTAGCGGGAGGAGAAATGAGCAGTTCTTC.

The chain carries TRBV18 and TRBJ2-3; 13 bases fit TRBD2. CDR1 and CDR2 (germline): KGHSH, LQKENI. V shed 4 bases, J shed 3 bases, and the junction held 4 bases outside the gene matches. This CDR3 is built from 16 residues. The CDR3 DNA reads as TGTGCCAGCTCACTGGGACTAGCGGGACAAACAGATACGCAGTATTTT. Protein sequence: CASSLGLAGQTDTQYF. The variable domain in full, with the rest retrieved from reference TRBV18 and TRBJ2-3, is NAGVMQNPRHLVRRRGQEARLRCSPMKGHSHVYWYRQLPEEGLKFMVYLQKENIIDESGMPKERFSAEFPKEGPSILRIQQVVRGDSAAYFCASSLGLAGQTDTQYFGPGTRLTVL.

This chain links TRBV20-1 with TRBJ2-7; the match to TRBD1 covers 10 bases. CDR1 and CDR2 (germline): DFQATT, SNEGSKA (reference sequence). The CDR3 loop spans 13 amino acids. V shed 6 bases and J 5 bases; nucleotides not matched to a gene: 7. CDR3 loop: CSAESGTGDEQYF. CDR3 in DNA: TGCAGTGCCGAAAGCGGGACAGGGGACGAGCAGTACTTC.

The table lists this clonotype with many counts. V is TRBV12-3 or TRBV12-4 and J is TRBJ1-2, with 10 bases matching TRBD1. CDR3 size: 14 residues. V lost 6 bases to trimming and J lost 2 bases; unmatched junction nucleotides: 3. The chain's CDR3 is CASSPGQGNYGYTF. CDR3 sequence (DNA): TGTGCCAGCAGCCCGGGACAGGGGAACTATGGCTACACCTTC.

The chain uses TRBV29-1 and TRBJ2-1, with 13 nucleotides matching TRBD2. The germline gives CDR1 SQVTM, CDR2 ANQGSEA. The CDR3 contains 16 residues. V was clipped by 1 base and J by 1 base; unmatched bases: 1. The CDR3 loop is CSVEGGLAGSYNEQFF. The DNA for the CDR3 is TGCAGCGTTGAAGGGGGACTAGCGGGGTCCTACAATGAGCAGTTCTTC.

This clonotype occurred a few times. The chain combines TRBV5-1 with TRBJ2-4, with D possibly called TRBD1 or TRBD2 (6 bases each). Germline V gene lookup returns CDR1 SGHRS and CDR2 YFSETQ. The germline V and J ends were trimmed by 2 bases and 12 bases, with 21 bases remaining between them. CDR3 length: 15 residues. CDR3 sequence (DNA): TGCGCCAGCAGCTTTGGGGGGACACCAAGGAGCCATCAGTACTTC. As protein: CASSFGGTPRSHQYF.

This clonotype turned up a few times. This chain joins TRBV7-9 and TRBJ2-7; 7 nucleotides match TRBD2. CDR3 length equals 17 residues. Germline V CDR1 and CDR2: SEHNR, FQNEAQ (reference sequence). After removal of 3 bases from V and 2 bases from J, the junction contained 13 bases not matched to a gene. The CDR3 region has the DNA TGTGCCAGCAGCTTGGGAAGACCGGGACTACCACCCTACGAGCAGTACTTC. Protein product: CASSLGRPGLPPYEQYF.

In this sample, this clonotype turned up a few times. The rearrangement joins TRBV6-2 or TRBV6-3 to TRBJ2-2; the D is unclear. CDR3 length: 14 residues. V was shortened by 6 bases and J by 2 bases, with 10 bases between the two germline ends. The V gene's germline CDR1 is MNHEY and CDR2 SVGEGT. Here the CDR3 DNA reads TGTGCCAGCAGATACAGCGCCAACACCGGGGAGCTGTTTTTT. It is translated as CASRYSANTGELFF.

This clonotype has at least ten counts. The chain couples TRBV28 to TRBJ2-3; possibly TRBD2 for D (5 bases). This CDR3 has 13 amino acids. The V and J ends lost 10 bases and 1 base respectively, with 12 bases between them. From germline, CDR1 is MDHEN and CDR2 SYDVKM. The CDR3 sequence: CATTSPGTDTQYF. The CDR3 DNA reads TGTGCCACAACTAGTCCGGGCACAGATACGCAGTATTTT.

The CDR3 coding sequence is TGTGCCTGGAGGTATGACAGGGGACGCAATGAGCAGTTCTTC. It encodes CAWRYDRGRNEQFF. The chain has TRBV30 and TRBJ2-1; TRBD1 matches at 8 bases. CDR3 length: 14 residues. J gave up 6 bases and V 3 bases, and 7 bases lay outside the gene matches. Germline V gene lookup returns CDR1 GTSNPN and CDR2 SVGIG (reference sequence).

This clonotype was seen a handful of times. The genes are TRBV9 and TRBJ2-4; no clear D. Deletions cut 0 bases from V and 8 bases from J, with 15 bases between. The CDR3 is 15 amino acids. From germline, CDR1 is SGDLS and CDR2 YYNGEE. CDR3 sequence: CASSVGASEFDIQYF. CDR3 nucleotides: TGTGCCAGCAGCGTAGGGGCCTCCGAATTCGACATTCAGTACTTC.

This clonotype was observed a handful of times. The V call is TRBV5-4, the J call TRBJ1-1; no reliable D call. The CDR3 is 13 amino acids. Trimming took 1 base from V and 5 from J, leaving 9 bases between them. Germline V lookup: CDR1 SGHNT, CDR2 YYREEE (reference sequence). CDR3 DNA: TGTGCCAGCAGCTTGAAAGTGGGGACTGAAGCTTTCTTT. It is translated as CASSLKVGTEAFF.

On this clonotype itself: The CDR3 ends on some other residue instead of the conserved phenylalanine or tryptophan, so this is likely a read error. The rearrangement joins TRBV12-3 or TRBV12-4 to TRBJ1-1; possibly TRBD1 for D (5 bases). CDR3 size: 15 residues. V shed 3 bases and J shed 0 bases, with 11 bases lying between them. The CDR3 DNA reads as TGTGCCAGCAGTTTTTTGGGGGGGGTGAACACTGAAGCTTTCTCT. Translation: CASSFLGGVNTEAFS.

This chain uses TRBV15 with TRBJ2-7; the D gene could be TRBD1 or TRBD2 (5 bases each). The CDR3 covers 15 residues. The V end lost 1 base, the J end lost 3 bases, and 13 bases lay between the germline ends. The germline gives CDR1 LNHNV, CDR2 YYDKDF (reference sequence). The CDR3 coding sequence is TGTGCCACCAGCAGAGCGAGGGACCTAGGCTACGAGCAGTACTTC. This sequence encodes CATSRARDLGYEQYF.

This chain links TRBV20-1 with TRBJ2-3; D unclear. The CDR3 totals 13 residues. Trimming cost V 3 bases and J 1 base, with 8 bases left between them. Germline V CDR1 and CDR2: DFQATT, SNEGSKA (reference sequence). CDR3 protein: CSARARRTDTQYF. Here the CDR3 DNA reads TGCAGTGCTAGGGCTCGCCGCACAGATACGCAGTATTTT.

The chain employs TRBV28 and TRBJ1-6; a weak D match, TRBD1 (5 bases). The CDR3 loop spans 15 amino acids. CDR1 is MDHEN, CDR2 SYDVKM, per germline. Trimming removed 4 bases from V and 4 bases from J, with 11 bases in between. As DNA, the CDR3 is TGTGCCAGCAGTTCAGACACAGGATATAATTCACCCCTCCACTTT. This sequence encodes CASSSDTGYNSPLHF.